This TCR beta chain was sequenced for a study of blood T cell repertoires in COVID-19. Turning to the study itself: PBMCs, B-cell-depleted T cells, or T cells provided the cDNA or gDNA that made up the material.

TCRdb's copy holds only in-frame clones and misses some; the assay was immunoSEQ multiplex PCR. The repertoire consists of 180,000 or so clones, with roughly 88% occurring once and the leading ten covering 10% to 15%. Across about two dozen US areas, participants ranged in age from 18 to 89 years. The germline gives CDR1 LNHDA, CDR2 SQIVND (reference sequence). Trimming pared 8 bases from V and 5 bases from J, leaving 15 bases between. This CDR3 contains 13 residues. The gene calls are TRBV19 and TRBJ1-1; the D is unclear. Material: PBMCs or T cells enriched from blood (not recorded which). The clonotype was recovered from a woman aged 60-70 years who had recovered from COVID-19. The CDR3 reads CASLAQSRTEAFF. As DNA, the CDR3 is TGTGCCAGTCTAGCCCAGAGTCGGACTGAAGCTTTCTTT.